This T cell receptor (beta chain) was sequenced for a study of shared clonotypes between healthy human individuals. About the research overall: The cohort had a couple of women and a few men, ages 18 to 49. Plates per donor: three CD4 naive, three CD4 memory, two CD8 naive, one CD8 memory. Study-level findings and limits: Since donors were few, the genetic and exposure-history diversity represented was limited.

Details on this clone: Its antigen is currently unknown.

When replicate PCRs were run on sorted subsets, they used 200 to 250 ng DNA, approximately 33,000 T cell genomes. Profiling relied on immunoSEQ multiplex PCR, and the TCRdb table lists in-frame clones only, not all of them. The repertoire holds 2 million to 2.5 million clones, with about 90% as singletons. The CDR3 loop spans 14 amino acids. The J segment lost 1 base and the V segment lost 4 bases, leaving 2 bases of the junction unmatched. Germline values: CDR1 SGDLS, CDR2 YYNGEE. The source of this sequence is a man in his late teens or twenties in good health. Some clones in this sample may be carry-over from other donors' samples. The specimen was naive CD4+ T cells from PBMCs. Noted subset: CD45RA+ positively selected. The genes are TRBV9 and TRBJ2-5; 9 nucleotides agree with TRBD1. The CDR3 loop is CASSKDRGQETQYF. The CDR3 DNA follows: TGTGCCAGCAGCAAGGACAGGGGCCAAGAGACCCAGTACTTC.